This T cell receptor beta chain is from a study of blood T cell repertoires in COVID-19. Study-wide context: Samples came from the United States, Italy and Spain, spanning acute and convalescent COVID-19. In each case, the material was cDNA or gDNA derived from T cells, B-cell-depleted T cells, or PBMCs.

In germline, CDR1 is MDHEN, CDR2 SYDVKM. The CDR3 is 15 amino acids. V was cut by 4 bases and J by 1 base, with 13 bases left in between. As processed by the authors: Amplification from reference gene primers served as the basis for estimated nucleated cell counts. The protocol was immunoSEQ multiplex PCR, while the TCRdb copy is restricted to in-frame clones and leaves out a portion. The V and J calls and clone size are taken from that table; D and trimming were inferred from the DNA. The table lists about 410,000 clones, approximately 91% of them singletons. Seattle's enrolled individuals joined amid active infection and were then monitored longitudinally.

The sequencing sample was made of peripheral blood. The sequence was collected from a woman aged 40 to 50 with COVID-19, enrolled during active disease. The chain employs TRBV28 and TRBJ1-1; no clear D. The DNA for the CDR3 is TGTGCCAGCAGTTCACCTCCGGGAGCGAACACTGAAGCTTTCTTT. It yields the protein CASSSPPGANTEAFF.